These T cell receptor beta chains were read from a single sample in a study of blood T cell repertoires in COVID-19. Using immunoSEQ multiplex PCR, the repertoire was profiled, and TCRdb retains in-frame clones only, with some absent. The sample yields some 410,000 clones, 70% to 90% seen once. The sequencing input was PBMCs or T cells enriched from blood (not recorded which). The receptors come from a woman under 40 with acute COVID-19. The CDR3 runs from the conserved cysteine through the conserved F or W. Fields, in order: clone size, V gene, J gene, CDR3 protein. Size tells how often a clone was seen (once, few, many) or the class of an expanded clone, and some rows leave it out.

NA,TRBV5-6,TRBJ2-7,CASSWGRNTYEQYF
NA,TRBV9,TRBJ1-4,CASSDLGTGSEKLFF
NA,TRBV4-3,TRBJ1-2,CASSHSRPGVYYGYTF
NA,TRBV5-1,TRBJ2-7,CASSWTYGSPYEQYF
NA,TRBV6-2/TRBV6-3,TRBJ1-3,CASSYRQGEEETIYF
NA,TRBV4-1,TRBJ2-1,CASSQVAPNEQFF
NA,TRBV5-6,TRBJ1-3,CASSLEGGLGNTIYF
NA,TRBV18,TRBJ1-3,CASSRGTDSGNTIYF
NA,TRBV7-9,TRBJ1-1,CASSRAGGAAGVFF
once,TRBV25-1,TRBJ1-2,CASSEFQGASASGGYTF
NA,TRBV7-8,TRBJ2-7,CASSVYRGLLYEQYF
NA,TRBV5-1,TRBJ2-7,CASSLDNRGYEQYF
NA,TRBV9,TRBJ2-7,CASSPSTGTFYEQYF
NA,TRBV12-3/TRBV12-4,TRBJ2-3,CASSFQSTDTQYF
NA,TRBV27,TRBJ1-6,CASSLPIQVPSHF
few,TRBV3-1/TRBV3-2,TRBJ1-2,CASSQGQGLGYTF
NA,TRBV12-3/TRBV12-4,TRBJ2-7,CASSHDRAGEQYF
NA,TRBV4-1,TRBJ2-2,CASSKDGTSGLGELFF
NA,TRBV6-7,TRBJ2-5,CASSLTGNHLQETQYF
NA,TRBV6-5,TRBJ1-6,CASSRVQSYNSPLHF
NA,TRBV19,TRBJ1-2,CASNGLVGARYSYGYTF
few,TRBV6-4,TRBJ1-5,CAGLSRVGQPQHF
NA,TRBV19,TRBJ2-1,CASSMSPVEQFF
NA,TRBV2,TRBJ2-7,CASSEIGGISYEQYF
NA,TRBV5-1,TRBJ1-2,CASSSQTDNYGYTF
once,TRBV14,TRBJ1-1,CASSHLYGGGPTEAFF
NA,TRBV19,TRBJ2-3,CASRGRQGAETDTQYF
once,TRBV10-3,TRBJ1-1,CATHLTGGNTEAFF
NA,TRBV18,TRBJ2-7,CASSPVFTYEQYF
NA,TRBV7-9,TRBJ1-2,CASSSTEDYGYTF
NA,TRBV5-1,TRBJ1-4,CASSLDAGYNEKLFF